These 11 T cell receptor beta chains were all obtained from the same sample, sequenced in a study of cytomegalovirus exposure and HLA in healthy donors (dated by TCRdb to 2016 to 2017). The library came from the immunoSEQ multiplex PCR assay. TCRdb provides this immuneACCESS table in a form limited to in-frame rearrangements. Some clones are lacking; in checked studies, under half of them reflect an unresolved V gene, and why the rest are absent is not known. For this sample there are fewer than 350,000 clones; around nine tenths appear just once. The ten largest clones take up approximately 0.94% of the sample. The sample consisted of PBMCs. The receptors stem from a woman aged 18 to 35 in good health and CMV-seronegative.

The chain combines TRBV11-3 with TRBJ2-1, with a tentative D call TRBD2 (6 bases). The CDR3 loop spans 13 amino acids. Trimming shortened V by 1 base and J by 9 bases, and 10 bases separated the two germline ends. Germline-derived CDR1 and CDR2 are SGHNT and YENEEA. The CDR3, as DNA: TGTGCCAGCAGCTTAGTGGAGGGCAGTGAGCAGTTCTTC. This sequence encodes CASSLVEGSEQFF.

V and J are TRBV30 and TRBJ1-3; D may be TRBD1 (6 bases). Deletions cut 3 bases from V and 4 bases from J, with 13 bases between. This CDR3 has 14 amino acids. The germline CDR1 and CDR2 sequences are GTSNPN and SVGIG (reference sequence). CDR3 DNA sequence: TGTGCCTGGAGCCACAGGGCGGCCGGAAACACCATATATTTT. The encoded protein is CAWSHRAAGNTIYF.

The rearrangement links TRBV19 to TRBJ2-1; possibly TRBD2 for D (6 bases). This CDR3 is built from 15 residues. CDR1 and CDR2 (germline): LNHDA, SQIVND (reference sequence). V was cut by 2 bases and J by 4 bases, with 12 bases left in between. CDR3 amino acids: CASSIWGGKYNEQFF. The CDR3 region has the DNA TGTGCCAGTAGTATATGGGGCGGGAAGTACAATGAGCAGTTCTTC.

This chain connects TRBV7-6 to TRBJ1-1; D gene unclear. Germline V gene sequence: CDR1 SGHVS, CDR2 FNYEAQ. The V and J ends lost 4 bases and 5 bases respectively, with 5 bases between them. There are 11 residues in the CDR3. The CDR3 reads CASSSRTEAFF. The CDR3 bases are TGTGCCAGCAGCTCCCGTACTGAAGCTTTCTTT.

The gene calls are TRBV7-6 and TRBJ2-7, with 7 bases matching TRBD2. The CDR3 consists of 15 residues. The germline gives CDR1 SGHVS, CDR2 FNYEAQ. Unmatched junction bases numbered 3, after V lost 1 base and J lost 0 bases. The CDR3 nucleotides read TGTGCCAGCAGCTTAGAACTAGCGCCCTCCTACGAGCAGTACTTC. Protein sequence: CASSLELAPSYEQYF.

The chain recombines TRBV19 with TRBJ2-3; TRBD2 matches at 7 bases. This CDR3 is built from 15 residues. Germline CDR1 is LNHDA and CDR2 is SQIVND (reference sequence). After removal of 3 bases from V and 1 base from J, the junction contained 4 bases not matched to a gene. CDR3 sequence: CASSMGGAGTDTQYF. DNA for the CDR3: TGTGCCAGTAGTATGGGAGGGGCTGGCACAGATACGCAGTATTTT. Using reference TRBV19 and TRBJ2-3 for the parts outside the CDR3, the full variable domain is DGGITQSPKYLFRKEGQNVTLSCEQNLNHDAMYWYRQDPGQGLRLIYYSQIVNDFQKGDIAEGYSVSREKKESFPLTVTSAQKNPTAFYLCASSMGGAGTDTQYFGPGTRLTVL.

V gene TRBV2 combines with J gene TRBJ2-2; no firm D call. V was shortened by 1 base and J by 2 bases, with 14 bases between the two germline ends. The CDR3 totals 17 residues. Germline-derived CDR1 and CDR2 are SNHLY and FYNNEI. In nucleotides, the CDR3 is TGTGCCAGCAGTGAAGTCTCATGGAGATCCAACACCGGGGAGCTGTTTTTT. Translated, it gives CASSEVSWRSNTGELFF.

In its sample, this clone was seen once. The J gene is TRBJ1-5, the V gene TRBV6-1; TRBD1 matches 9 bases. Germline lookup yields CDR1 MNHNS and CDR2 SASEGT. The CDR3 is 13 amino acids. Germline trimming cut 6 bases from V and 6 bases from J; bases unmatched to any gene: 3. DNA of the CDR3: TGTGCCAGCAGGGCGACAGGGGGTCAGCCCCAGCATTTT. Protein: CASRATGGQPQHF.

This chain links TRBV4-3 with TRBJ2-7; unclear D gene. CDR1 and CDR2 (germline): LGHNA, YSLEER. CDR3 length equals 13 residues. V gave up 0 bases and J gave up 3 bases, with 6 bases separating them. In DNA form, the CDR3 reads TGCGCCAGCAGCCAAGAGGGCCGCTACGAGCAGTACTTC. This sequence encodes CASSQEGRYEQYF.

The V and J genes are TRBV28 and TRBJ2-7; D perhaps matches TRBD1 (5 bases). V lost 1 base and J 5 bases, leaving 15 bases between the germline ends. Germline V gene sequence: CDR1 MDHEN, CDR2 SYDVKM. The length of the CDR3 is 15 residues. The CDR3 sequence: CASSLSPRASDEQYF. As DNA, the CDR3 is TGTGCCAGCAGTTTATCCCCCAGGGCCAGTGACGAGCAGTACTTC.

The genes are TRBV28 and TRBJ2-2; tentative D call: TRBD2 (6 bases). V was cut by 2 bases and J by 4 bases, with 11 bases left in between. The length of the CDR3 is 15 residues. The germline V gene encodes CDR1 MDHEN and CDR2 SYDVKM. The CDR3: CASSLPGGSTGELFF. The CDR3 DNA reads as TGTGCCAGCAGTTTACCCGGGGGTAGCACCGGGGAGCTGTTTTTT.